The next 9 T cell receptor beta chains were all read from a single sample in a study of blood T cells in healthy people across ages. A sample-barcoded 5' primer and a J-beta primer mix were used in a second PCR of about 7 to 12 cycles. One entry per CDR3 protein, called by TCRdb with MiXCR from the 5' RACE reads. The sample lists about 680,000 distinct CDR3 sequences; around 48% were seen once. Sequencing input: blood. These receptors were taken from a woman aged 55-69 years in good health.

This chain links TRBV7-9 with TRBJ2-1; 8 nucleotides align to TRBD2. Germline lookup yields CDR1 SEHNR and CDR2 FQNEAQ (reference sequence). With 5 bases clipped from V and 10 bases from J, the junction kept 7 bases outside the gene matches. CDR3 length: 13 amino acids. The CDR3 loop reads CASSNSGIGEQFF. Written as DNA, the CDR3 is TGTGCCAGCAGCAATAGCGGGATCGGAGAGCAGTTCTTC.

This clonotype was observed a handful of times. J is TRBJ2-3 and V is TRBV10-3, with 7 bases fitting TRBD2. There are 15 residues in the CDR3. The J segment lost 0 bases and the V segment lost 11 bases, leaving 11 bases of the junction unmatched. Germline V CDR1 and CDR2: ENHRY, SYGVKD. CDR3: CASSGGSGSTDTQYF. The CDR3 DNA is TGTGCCTCCTCGGGGGGTAGCGGCAGCACAGATACGCAGTATTTT.

The V gene is TRBV5-1, the J gene TRBJ2-3; D is uncertain. Germline CDR1 is SGHRS and CDR2 is YFSETQ. Trimming took 2 bases from V and 4 from J, leaving 11 bases between them. The CDR3 length is 14 residues. Written as DNA, the CDR3 is TGCGCCAGCAGCTTAGGCAGGAAGTCAGATACGCAGTATTTT. Translated: CASSLGRKSDTQYF. The whole variable domain, filled in from reference TRBV5-1 and TRBJ2-3, reads KAGVTQTPRYLIKTRGQQVTLSCSPISGHRSVSWYQQTPGQGLQFLFEYFSETQRNKGNFPGRFSGRQFSNSRSEMNVSTLELGDSALYLCASSLGRKSDTQYFGPGTRLTVL.

The chain carries TRBV2 and TRBJ1-4; 7 nucleotides line up with TRBD1. The germline CDR1 and CDR2 sequences are SNHLY and FYNNEI. The CDR3 runs to 15 residues. The J segment lost 7 bases and the V segment lost 5 bases, leaving 10 bases of the junction unmatched. The CDR3 DNA sequence: TGTGCCAGCAGTCCTTCGACAGGGATAGGTGAAAAACTGTTTTTT. It codes for CASSPSTGIGEKLFF. Variable domain in full (rest from reference TRBV2 and TRBJ1-4): EPEVTQTPSHQVTQMGQEVILRCVPISNHLYFYWYRQILGQKVEFLVSFYNNEISEKSEIFDDQFSVERPDGSNFTLKIRSTKLEDSAMYFCASSPSTGIGEKLFFGSGTQLSVL.

The genes are TRBV5-1 and TRBJ1-6; D not resolved. V was trimmed by 3 bases and J by 6 bases, leaving 16 bases between them. This CDR3 comprises 16 residues. The germline CDR1 and CDR2 sequences are SGHRS and YFSETQ. The CDR3 sequence: CASSSGATAPNSPLHF. The CDR3 bases are TGCGCCAGCAGCTCCGGTGCGACGGCTCCTAATTCACCCCTCCACTTT.

This clonotype was seen repeatedly, ten times or more. This chain connects TRBV29-1 to TRBJ2-7; TRBD1 agrees at 8 bases. Per germline, CDR1 SQVTM and CDR2 ANQGSEA. V gave up 6 bases and J gave up 4 bases; unmatched junction bases: 11. The CDR3 totals 14 residues. The CDR3 sequence: CSVLPGTGPYEQYF. DNA for the CDR3: TGCAGCGTCCTTCCCGGGACAGGACCGTACGAGCAGTACTTC.

This chain connects TRBV7-2 to TRBJ2-3; TRBD2 is a possible D gene (6 bases). Germline V CDR1 and CDR2: SGHTA, FQGNSA. V was trimmed by 2 bases and J by 2 bases, leaving 17 bases between them. This CDR3 comprises 17 residues. CDR3 sequence reads: CASSLSAGLTYTDTQYF. DNA of the CDR3: TGTGCCAGCAGCTTATCTGCGGGACTTACCTACACAGATACGCAGTATTTT.

This clonotype was seen a few times. The rearrangement joins TRBV20-1 to TRBJ1-2; no definite D call. The length of the CDR3 is 11 residues. V lost 6 bases and J lost 5, with 10 bases in between. Germline V CDR1 and CDR2: DFQATT, SNEGSKA (reference sequence). The CDR3 DNA reads as TGCAGTGCAACCGCAGAGTATGGCTACACCTTC. Residues: CSATAEYGYTF.

This rearrangement joins TRBV27 to TRBJ2-3, with TRBD2 identical over 11 bases. Trimming took 5 bases from V and 5 from J; bases not matched to a gene: 9. Germline V gives CDR1 MNHEY, CDR2 SMNVEV (reference sequence). This CDR3 has 16 residues. The CDR3 DNA is TGTGCCAGCAGTACGACTAGCGGGACCGTAGTAGATACGCAGTATTTT. This gives the protein CASSTTSGTVVDTQYF.